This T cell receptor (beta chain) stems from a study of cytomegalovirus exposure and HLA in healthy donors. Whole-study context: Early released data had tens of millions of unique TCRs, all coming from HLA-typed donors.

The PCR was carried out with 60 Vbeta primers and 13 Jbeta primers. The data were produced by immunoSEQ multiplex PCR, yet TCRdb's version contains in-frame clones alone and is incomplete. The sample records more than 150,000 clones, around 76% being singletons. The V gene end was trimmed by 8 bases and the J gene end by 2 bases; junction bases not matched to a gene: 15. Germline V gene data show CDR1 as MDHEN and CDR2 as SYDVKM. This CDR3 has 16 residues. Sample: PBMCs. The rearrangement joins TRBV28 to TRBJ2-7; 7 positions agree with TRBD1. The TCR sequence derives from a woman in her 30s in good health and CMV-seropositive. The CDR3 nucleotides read TGTGCCAGCCACTCCTCAGGGGGTCCATCACCCTACGAGCAGTACTTC. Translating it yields CASHSSGGPSPYEQYF.